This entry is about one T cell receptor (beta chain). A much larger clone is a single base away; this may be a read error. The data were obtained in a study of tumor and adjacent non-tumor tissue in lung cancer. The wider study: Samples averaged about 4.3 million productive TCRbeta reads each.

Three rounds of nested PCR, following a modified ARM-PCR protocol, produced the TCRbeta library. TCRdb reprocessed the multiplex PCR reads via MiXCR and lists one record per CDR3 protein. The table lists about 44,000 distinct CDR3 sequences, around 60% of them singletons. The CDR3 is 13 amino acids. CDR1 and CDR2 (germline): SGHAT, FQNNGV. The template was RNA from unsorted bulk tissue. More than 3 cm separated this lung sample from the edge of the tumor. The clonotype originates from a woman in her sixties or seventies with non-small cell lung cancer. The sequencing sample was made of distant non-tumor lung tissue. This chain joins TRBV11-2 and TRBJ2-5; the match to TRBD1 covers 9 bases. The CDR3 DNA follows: TGTGCCAGCAGCAAGGGACAGGGAGAGACCCATTACTTC. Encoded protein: CASSKGQGETHYF. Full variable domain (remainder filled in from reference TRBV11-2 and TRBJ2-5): EAGVAQSPRYKIIEKRQSVAFWCNPISGHATLYWYQQILGQGPKLLIQFQNNGVVDDSQLPKDRFSAERLKGVDSTLKIQPAKLEDSAVYLCASSKGQGETHYFGPGTRLLVL.